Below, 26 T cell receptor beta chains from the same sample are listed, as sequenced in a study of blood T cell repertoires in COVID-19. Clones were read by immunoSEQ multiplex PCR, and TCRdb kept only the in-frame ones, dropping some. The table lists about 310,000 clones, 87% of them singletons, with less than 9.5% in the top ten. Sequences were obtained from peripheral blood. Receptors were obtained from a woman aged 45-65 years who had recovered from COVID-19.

The CDR3 sequence: CASSLVESTEAFF. CDR3 coding DNA: TGCGCCAGCAGCTTGGTGGAGAGCACTGAAGCTTTCTTT. The gene calls are TRBV5-1 and TRBJ1-1, with D unresolved. The germline V gene encodes CDR1 SGHRS and CDR2 YFSETQ. The CDR3 length is 13 residues. V lost 0 bases and J lost 4, with 7 bases in between.

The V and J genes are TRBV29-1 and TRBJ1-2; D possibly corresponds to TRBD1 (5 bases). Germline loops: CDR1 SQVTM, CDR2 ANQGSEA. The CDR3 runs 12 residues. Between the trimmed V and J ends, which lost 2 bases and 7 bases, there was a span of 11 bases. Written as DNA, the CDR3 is TGCAGCGTTGAAACGGGGGTTCCTGGCTACACCTTC. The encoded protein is CSVETGVPGYTF.

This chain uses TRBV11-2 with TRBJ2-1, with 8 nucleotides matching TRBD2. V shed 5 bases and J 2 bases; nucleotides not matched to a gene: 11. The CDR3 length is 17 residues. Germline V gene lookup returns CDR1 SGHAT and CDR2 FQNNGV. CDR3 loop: CASSPKTGGGAYNEQFF. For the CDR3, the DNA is TGTGCCAGCAGCCCGAAAACCGGGGGGGGCGCCTACAATGAGCAGTTCTTC.

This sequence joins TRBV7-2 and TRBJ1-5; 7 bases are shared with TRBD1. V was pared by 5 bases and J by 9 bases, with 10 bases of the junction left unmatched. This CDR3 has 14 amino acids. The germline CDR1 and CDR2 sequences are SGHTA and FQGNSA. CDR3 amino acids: CASSLWDRQSPQHF. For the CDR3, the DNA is TGTGCCAGCAGCCTGTGGGACAGACAGTCGCCCCAGCATTTT.

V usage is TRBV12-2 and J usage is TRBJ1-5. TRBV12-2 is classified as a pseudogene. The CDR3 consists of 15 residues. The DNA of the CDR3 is TGTGCAAGTCGCTTAGCTGGTAGTGACAATCAGCCCCAGCATTTT. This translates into CASRLAGSDNQPQHF.

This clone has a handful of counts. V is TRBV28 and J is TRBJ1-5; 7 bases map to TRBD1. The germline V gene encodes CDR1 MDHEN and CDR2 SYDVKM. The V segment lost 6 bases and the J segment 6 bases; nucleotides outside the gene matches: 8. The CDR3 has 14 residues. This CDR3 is CASSTDREFQPQHF. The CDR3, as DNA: TGTGCCAGCAGCACAGACAGGGAATTTCAGCCCCAGCATTTT.

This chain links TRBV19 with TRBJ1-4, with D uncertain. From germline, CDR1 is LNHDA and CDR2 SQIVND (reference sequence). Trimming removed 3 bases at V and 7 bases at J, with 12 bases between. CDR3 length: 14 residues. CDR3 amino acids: CASSISTGSEKLFF. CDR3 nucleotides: TGTGCCAGTAGTATTAGCACCGGGAGTGAAAAACTGTTTTTT. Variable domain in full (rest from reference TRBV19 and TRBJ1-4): DGGITQSPKYLFRKEGQNVTLSCEQNLNHDAMYWYRQDPGQGLRLIYYSQIVNDFQKGDIAEGYSVSREKKESFPLTVTSAQKNPTAFYLCASSISTGSEKLFFGSGTQLSVL.

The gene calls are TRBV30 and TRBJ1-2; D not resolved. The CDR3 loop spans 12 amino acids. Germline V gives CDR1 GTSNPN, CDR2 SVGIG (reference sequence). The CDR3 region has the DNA TGTGCTCAAGAGAGCCAAATCTATGGCTACACCTTC. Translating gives CAQESQIYGYTF.

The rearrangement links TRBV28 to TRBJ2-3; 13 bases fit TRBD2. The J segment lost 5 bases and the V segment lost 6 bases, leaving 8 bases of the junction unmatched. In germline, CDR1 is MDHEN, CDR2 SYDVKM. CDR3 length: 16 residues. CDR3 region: CASSTGLAGAGDTQYF. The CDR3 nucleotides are TGTGCCAGCAGCACCGGACTAGCGGGAGCCGGAGATACGCAGTATTTT.

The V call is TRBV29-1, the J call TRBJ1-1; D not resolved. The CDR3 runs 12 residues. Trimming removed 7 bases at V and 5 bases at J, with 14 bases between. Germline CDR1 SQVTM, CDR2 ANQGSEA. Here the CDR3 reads CSAGNAGTEAFF. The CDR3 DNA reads TGCAGCGCCGGCAACGCGGGGACTGAAGCTTTCTTT.

In nucleotides, the CDR3 is TGTGCCAGCAGCGCAACCCCTCGACTAGCGGGAGGCACCGGGGAGCTGTTTTTT. Residues: CASSATPRLAGGTGELFF. The chain carries TRBV9 and TRBJ2-2; the match to TRBD2 covers 13 bases. Germline V gene data show CDR1 as SGDLS and CDR2 as YYNGEE. After removal of 3 bases from V and 4 bases from J, the junction contained 9 bases not matched to a gene. The CDR3 runs 18 residues. Full variable domain (rest looked up from reference TRBV9 and TRBJ2-2): DSGVTQTPKHLITATGQRVTLRCSPRSGDLSVYWYQQSLDQGLQFLIQYYNGEERAKGNILERFSAQQFPDLHSELNLSSLELGDSALYFCASSATPRLAGGTGELFFGEGSRLTVL.

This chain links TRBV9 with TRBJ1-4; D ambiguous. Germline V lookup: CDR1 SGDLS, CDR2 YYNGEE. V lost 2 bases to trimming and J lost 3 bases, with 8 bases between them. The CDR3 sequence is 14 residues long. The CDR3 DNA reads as TGTGCCAGCAGCGTCACGCCGGCTAATGAAAAACTGTTTTTT. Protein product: CASSVTPANEKLFF.

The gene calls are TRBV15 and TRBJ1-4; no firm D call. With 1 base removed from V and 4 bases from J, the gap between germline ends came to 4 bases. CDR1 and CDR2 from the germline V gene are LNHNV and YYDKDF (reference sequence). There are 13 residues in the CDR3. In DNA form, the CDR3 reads TGTGCCACCAGCAGAGGTATTAATGAAAAACTGTTTTTT. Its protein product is CATSRGINEKLFF.

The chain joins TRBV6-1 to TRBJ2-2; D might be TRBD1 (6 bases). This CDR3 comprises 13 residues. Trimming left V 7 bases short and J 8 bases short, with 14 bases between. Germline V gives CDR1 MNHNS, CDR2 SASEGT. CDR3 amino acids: CASNLSGEGELFF. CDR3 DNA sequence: TGTGCCAGCAATCTATCAGGGGAGGGGGAGCTGTTTTTT.

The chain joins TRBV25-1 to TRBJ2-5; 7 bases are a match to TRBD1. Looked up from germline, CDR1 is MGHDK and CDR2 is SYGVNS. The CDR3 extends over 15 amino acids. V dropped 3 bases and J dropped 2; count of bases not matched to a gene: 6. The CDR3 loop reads CASSDDRDLQETQYF. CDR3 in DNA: TGTGCCAGCAGTGATGACAGGGATTTACAAGAGACCCAGTACTTC.

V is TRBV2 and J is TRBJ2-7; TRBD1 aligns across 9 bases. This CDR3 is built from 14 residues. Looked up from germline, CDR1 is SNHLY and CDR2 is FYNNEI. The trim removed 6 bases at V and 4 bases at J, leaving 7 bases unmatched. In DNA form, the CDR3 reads TGTGCCAGCAGGACAGGGGGACAAGTTTACGAGCAGTACTTC. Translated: CASRTGGQVYEQYF.

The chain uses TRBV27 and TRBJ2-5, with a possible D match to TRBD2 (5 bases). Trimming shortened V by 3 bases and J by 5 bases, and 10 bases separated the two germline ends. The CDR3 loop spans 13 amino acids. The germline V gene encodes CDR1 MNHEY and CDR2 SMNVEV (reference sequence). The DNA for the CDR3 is TGTGCCAGCAGTTTTGGTACGGGGGAGACCCAGTACTTC. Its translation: CASSFGTGETQYF.

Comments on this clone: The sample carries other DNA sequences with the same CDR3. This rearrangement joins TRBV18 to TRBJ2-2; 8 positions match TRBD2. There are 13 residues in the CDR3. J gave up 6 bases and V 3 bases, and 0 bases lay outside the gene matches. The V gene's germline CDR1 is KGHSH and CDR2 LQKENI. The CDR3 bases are TGTGCCAGCTCACCGCGGGAGGCCGGGGAGCTGTTTTTT. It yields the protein CASSPREAGELFF.

The CDR3 protein is CASSWGGDTEAFF. CDR3 DNA: TGTGCCAGCAGCTGGGGGGGGGACACTGAAGCTTTCTTT. This chain uses TRBV12-3 or TRBV12-4 with TRBJ1-1, with a possible D match to TRBD1 (5 bases). V was trimmed by 6 bases and J by 3 bases, leaving 11 bases between them. The CDR3 contains 13 residues.

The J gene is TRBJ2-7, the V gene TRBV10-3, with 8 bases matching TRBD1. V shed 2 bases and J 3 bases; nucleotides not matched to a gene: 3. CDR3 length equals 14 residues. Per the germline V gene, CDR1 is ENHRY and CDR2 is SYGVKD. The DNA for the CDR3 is TGTGCCATCAGTGAGGGGACAGGATACTACGAGCAGTACTTC. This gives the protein CAISEGTGYYEQYF.

The CDR3 sequence is CASSQEGVPAGKNIQYF. CDR3 sequence (DNA): TGCGCCAGCAGCCAAGAAGGGGTACCAGCGGGCAAAAACATTCAGTACTTC. The chain joins TRBV4-1 to TRBJ2-4; D perhaps matches TRBD2 (6 bases). The CDR3 is made up of 17 amino acids. Trimming stripped 0 bases from V and 3 bases from J, with 15 bases between. The V gene's germline CDR1 is MGHRA and CDR2 YSYEKL.

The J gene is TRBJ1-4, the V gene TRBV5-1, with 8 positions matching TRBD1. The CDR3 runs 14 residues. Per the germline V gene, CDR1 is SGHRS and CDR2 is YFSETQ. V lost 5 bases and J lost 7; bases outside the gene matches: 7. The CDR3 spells CASRPTGGGEKLFF. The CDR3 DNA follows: TGCGCCAGCAGACCTACAGGGGGTGGTGAAAAACTGTTTTTT.

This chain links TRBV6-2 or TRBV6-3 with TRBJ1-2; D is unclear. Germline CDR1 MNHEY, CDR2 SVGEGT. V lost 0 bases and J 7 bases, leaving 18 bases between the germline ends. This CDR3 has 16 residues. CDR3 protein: CASSYSSSGVDGGYTF. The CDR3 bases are TGTGCCAGCAGTTACTCGTCCTCCGGGGTTGATGGTGGCTACACCTTC.

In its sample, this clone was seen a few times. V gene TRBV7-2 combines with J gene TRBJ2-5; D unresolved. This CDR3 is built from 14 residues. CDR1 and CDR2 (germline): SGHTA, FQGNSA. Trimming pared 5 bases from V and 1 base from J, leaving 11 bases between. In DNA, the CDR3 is TGTGCCAGCAGCGCACAGAGTGTCCAAGAGACCCAGTACTTC. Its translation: CASSAQSVQETQYF.

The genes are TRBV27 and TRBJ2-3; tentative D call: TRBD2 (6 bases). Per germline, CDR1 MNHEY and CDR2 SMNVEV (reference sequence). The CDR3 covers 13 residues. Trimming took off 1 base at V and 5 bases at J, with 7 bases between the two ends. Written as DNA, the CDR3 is TGTGCCAGCAGTTTATTCGGGGGAGATACGCAGTATTTT. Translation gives CASSLFGGDTQYF.

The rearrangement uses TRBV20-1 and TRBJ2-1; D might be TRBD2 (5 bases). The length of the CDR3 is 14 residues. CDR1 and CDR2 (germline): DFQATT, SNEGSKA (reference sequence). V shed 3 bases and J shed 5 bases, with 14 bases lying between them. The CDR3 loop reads CSASGSRVNNEQFF. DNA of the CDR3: TGCAGTGCTAGTGGGTCGCGGGTAAACAATGAGCAGTTCTTC.